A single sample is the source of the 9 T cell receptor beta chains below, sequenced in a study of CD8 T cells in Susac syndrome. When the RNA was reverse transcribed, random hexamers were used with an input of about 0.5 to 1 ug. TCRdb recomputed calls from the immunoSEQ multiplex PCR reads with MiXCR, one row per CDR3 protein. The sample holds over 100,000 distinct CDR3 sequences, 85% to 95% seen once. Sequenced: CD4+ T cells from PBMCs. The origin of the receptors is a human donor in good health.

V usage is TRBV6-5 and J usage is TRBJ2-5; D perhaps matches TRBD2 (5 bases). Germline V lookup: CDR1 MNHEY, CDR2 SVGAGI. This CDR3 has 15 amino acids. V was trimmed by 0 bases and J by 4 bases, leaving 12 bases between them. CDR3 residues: CASSYSTNSPETQYF. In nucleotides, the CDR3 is TGTGCCAGCAGTTACTCGACTAATTCCCCAGAGACCCAGTACTTC.

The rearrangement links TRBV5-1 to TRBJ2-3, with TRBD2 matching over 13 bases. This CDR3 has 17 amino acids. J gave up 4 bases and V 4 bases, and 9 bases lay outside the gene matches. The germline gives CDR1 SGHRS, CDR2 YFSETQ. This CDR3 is CASSPRLAGGPADTQYF. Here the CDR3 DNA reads TGCGCCAGCAGCCCCCGACTAGCGGGGGGACCCGCAGATACGCAGTATTTT.

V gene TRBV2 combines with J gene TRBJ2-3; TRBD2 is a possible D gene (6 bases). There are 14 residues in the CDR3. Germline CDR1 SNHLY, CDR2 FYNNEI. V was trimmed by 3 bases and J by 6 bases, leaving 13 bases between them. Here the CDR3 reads CASSDASGVDTQYF. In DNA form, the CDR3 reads TGTGCCAGCAGTGACGCGTCGGGGGTGGATACGCAGTATTTT.

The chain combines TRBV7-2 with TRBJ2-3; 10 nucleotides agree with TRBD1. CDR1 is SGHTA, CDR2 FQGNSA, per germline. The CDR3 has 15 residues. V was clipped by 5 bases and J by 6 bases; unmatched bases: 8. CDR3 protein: CASSKGQGGRDTQYF. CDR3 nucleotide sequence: TGTGCCAGCAGCAAAGGACAGGGGGGCCGGGATACGCAGTATTTT.

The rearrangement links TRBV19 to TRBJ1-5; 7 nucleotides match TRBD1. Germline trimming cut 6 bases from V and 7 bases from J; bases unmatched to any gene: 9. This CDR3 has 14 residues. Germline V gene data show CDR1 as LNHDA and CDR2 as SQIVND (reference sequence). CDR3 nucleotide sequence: TGTGCCAGTAGCAAAGGTGGACAGGAGCAGCCCCAGCATTTT. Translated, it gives CASSKGGQEQPQHF. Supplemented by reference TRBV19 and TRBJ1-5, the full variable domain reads DGGITQSPKYLFRKEGQNVTLSCEQNLNHDAMYWYRQDPGQGLRLIYYSQIVNDFQKGDIAEGYSVSREKKESFPLTVTSAQKNPTAFYLCASSKGGQEQPQHFGDGTRLSIL.

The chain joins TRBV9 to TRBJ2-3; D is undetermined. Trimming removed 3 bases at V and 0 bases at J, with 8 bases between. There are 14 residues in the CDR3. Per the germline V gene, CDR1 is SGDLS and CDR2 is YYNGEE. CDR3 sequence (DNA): TGTGCCAGCAGCGGGAACAGTAGCACAGATACGCAGTATTTT. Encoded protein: CASSGNSSTDTQYF.

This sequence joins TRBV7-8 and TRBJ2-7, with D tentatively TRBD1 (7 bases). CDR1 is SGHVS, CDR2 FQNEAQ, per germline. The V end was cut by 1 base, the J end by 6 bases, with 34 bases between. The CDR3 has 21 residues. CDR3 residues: CASSLGFSRGSISRGGGEQYF. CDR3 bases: TGTGCCAGCAGCTTAGGGTTTAGCAGGGGGTCAATTAGTAGGGGAGGTGGCGAGCAGTACTTC.

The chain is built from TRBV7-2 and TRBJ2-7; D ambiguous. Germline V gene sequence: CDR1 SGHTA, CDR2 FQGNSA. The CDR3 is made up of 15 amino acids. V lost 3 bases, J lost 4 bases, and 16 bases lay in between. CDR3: CASSFKGDFPYEQYF. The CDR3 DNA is TGTGCCAGCAGCTTTAAAGGTGATTTCCCTTACGAGCAGTACTTC. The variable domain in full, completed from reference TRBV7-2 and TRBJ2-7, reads GAGVSQSPSNKVTEKGKDVELRCDPISGHTALYWYRQSLGQGLEFLIYFQGNSAPDKSGLPSDRFSAERTGGSVSTLTIQRTQQEDSAVYLCASSFKGDFPYEQYFGPGTRLTVT.

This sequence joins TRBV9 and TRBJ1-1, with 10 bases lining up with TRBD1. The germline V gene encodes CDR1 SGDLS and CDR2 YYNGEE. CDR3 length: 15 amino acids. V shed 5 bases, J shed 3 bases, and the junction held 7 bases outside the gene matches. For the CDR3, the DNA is TGTGCCAGCAGTGAGACCGGGACAGGGGACACTGAAGCTTTCTTT. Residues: CASSETGTGDTEAFF.